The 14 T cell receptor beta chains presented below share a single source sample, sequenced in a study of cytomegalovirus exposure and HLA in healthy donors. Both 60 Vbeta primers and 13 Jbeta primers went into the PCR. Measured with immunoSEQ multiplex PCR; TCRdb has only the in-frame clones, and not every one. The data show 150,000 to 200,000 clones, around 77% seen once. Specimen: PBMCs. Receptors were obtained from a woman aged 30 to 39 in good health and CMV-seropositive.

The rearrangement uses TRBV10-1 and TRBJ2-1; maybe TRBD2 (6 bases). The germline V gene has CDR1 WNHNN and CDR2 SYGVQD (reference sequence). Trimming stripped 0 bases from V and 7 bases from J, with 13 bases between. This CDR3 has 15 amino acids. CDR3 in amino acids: CASSESGGRGNEQFF. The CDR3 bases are TGCGCCAGCAGTGAGTCTGGAGGGAGAGGGAATGAGCAGTTCTTC.

The CDR3, as DNA: TGTGCCAGCAGCTTACAGGGGGCGGATGGCTACACCTTC. Its protein is CASSLQGADGYTF. The chain combines TRBV5-6 with TRBJ1-2; 9 positions match TRBD1. The J segment lost 6 bases and the V segment lost 2 bases, leaving 2 bases of the junction unmatched. The CDR3 has 13 amino acids. In germline, CDR1 is SGHDT, CDR2 YYEEEE.

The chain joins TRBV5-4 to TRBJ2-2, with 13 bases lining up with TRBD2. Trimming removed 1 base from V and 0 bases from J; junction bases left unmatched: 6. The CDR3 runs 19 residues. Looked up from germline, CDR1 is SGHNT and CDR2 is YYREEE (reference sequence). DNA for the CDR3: TGTGCCAGCAGCTTGTCGATGACTAGCGGGGGGTCGAACACCGGGGAGCTGTTTTTT. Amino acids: CASSLSMTSGGSNTGELFF.

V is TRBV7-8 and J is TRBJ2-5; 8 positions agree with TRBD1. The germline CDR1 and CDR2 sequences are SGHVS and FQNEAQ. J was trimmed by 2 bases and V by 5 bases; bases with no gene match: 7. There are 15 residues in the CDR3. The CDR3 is CASSTRDRFQETQYF. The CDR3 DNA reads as TGTGCCAGCAGCACCCGGGACAGGTTTCAAGAGACCCAGTACTTC.

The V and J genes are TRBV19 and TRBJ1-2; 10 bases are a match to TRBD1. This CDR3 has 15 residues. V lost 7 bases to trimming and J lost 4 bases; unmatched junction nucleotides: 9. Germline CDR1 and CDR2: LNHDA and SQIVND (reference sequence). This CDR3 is CASKVNGQGVYGYTF. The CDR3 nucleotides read TGTGCCAGTAAGGTGAACGGACAGGGGGTCTATGGCTACACCTTC. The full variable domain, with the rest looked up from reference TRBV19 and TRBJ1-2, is DGGITQSPKYLFRKEGQNVTLSCEQNLNHDAMYWYRQDPGQGLRLIYYSQIVNDFQKGDIAEGYSVSREKKESFPLTVTSAQKNPTAFYLCASKVNGQGVYGYTFGSGTRLTVV.

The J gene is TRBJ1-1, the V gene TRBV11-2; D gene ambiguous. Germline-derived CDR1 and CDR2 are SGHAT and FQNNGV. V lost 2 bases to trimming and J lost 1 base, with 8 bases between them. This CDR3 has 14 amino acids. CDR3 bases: TGTGCCAGCAGCTTAATCCCTCGGAACACTGAAGCTTTCTTT. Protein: CASSLIPRNTEAFF. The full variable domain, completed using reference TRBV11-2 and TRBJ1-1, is EAGVAQSPRYKIIEKRQSVAFWCNPISGHATLYWYQQILGQGPKLLIQFQNNGVVDDSQLPKDRFSAERLKGVDSTLKIQPAKLEDSAVYLCASSLIPRNTEAFFGQGTRLTVV.

The CDR3, as DNA: TGTGCCAGCAGCGTCCCCCTCAGACAGGGCGAGGACACCGGGGAGCTGTTTTTT. It yields the protein CASSVPLRQGEDTGELFF. The rearrangement links TRBV9 to TRBJ2-2; 7 bases are a match to TRBD1. The trim removed 2 bases at V and 3 bases at J, leaving 13 bases unmatched. The germline V gene encodes CDR1 SGDLS and CDR2 YYNGEE. The CDR3 contains 18 residues.

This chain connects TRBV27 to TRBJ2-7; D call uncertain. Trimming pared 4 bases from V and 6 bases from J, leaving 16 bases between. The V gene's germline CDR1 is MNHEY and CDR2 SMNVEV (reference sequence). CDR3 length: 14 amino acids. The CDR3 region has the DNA TGTGCCAGCAGTTCTGACCGGAGTTCCGGCGAGCAGTACTTC. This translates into CASSSDRSSGEQYF.

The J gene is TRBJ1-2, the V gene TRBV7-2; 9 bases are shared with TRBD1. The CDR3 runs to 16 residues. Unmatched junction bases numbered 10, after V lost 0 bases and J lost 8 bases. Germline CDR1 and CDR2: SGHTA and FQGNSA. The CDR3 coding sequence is TGTGCCAGCAGCTTAGCGCCGGGACAGGGCTTAGGGGGCTACACCTTC. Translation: CASSLAPGQGLGGYTF.

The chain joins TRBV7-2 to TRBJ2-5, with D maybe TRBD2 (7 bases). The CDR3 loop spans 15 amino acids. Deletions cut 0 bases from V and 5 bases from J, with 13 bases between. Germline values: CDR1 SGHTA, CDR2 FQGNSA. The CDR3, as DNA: TGTGCCAGCAGCTTAGCTGCGGGGGCTGGGGAGACCCAGTACTTC. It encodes CASSLAAGAGETQYF.

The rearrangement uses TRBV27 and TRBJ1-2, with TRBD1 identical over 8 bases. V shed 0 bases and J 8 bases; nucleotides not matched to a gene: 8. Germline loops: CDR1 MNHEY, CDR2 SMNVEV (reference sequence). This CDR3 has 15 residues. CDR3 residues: CASSLSSRRGLGYTF. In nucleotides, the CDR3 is TGTGCCAGCAGTTTATCGAGTCGCAGGGGGCTCGGCTACACCTTC.

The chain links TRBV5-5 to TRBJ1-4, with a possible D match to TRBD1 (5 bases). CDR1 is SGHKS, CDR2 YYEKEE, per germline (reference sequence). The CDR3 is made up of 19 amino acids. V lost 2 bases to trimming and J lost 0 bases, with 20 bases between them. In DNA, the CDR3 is TGTGCCAGCAGCTTTTCCGTTTCGGGGGGACTCACAACTAATGAAAAACTGTTTTTT. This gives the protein CASSFSVSGGLTTNEKLFF.

CDR3 bases: TGTGCCATCAGTGCTGGGACAGCCCATTACTATGGCTACACCTTC. Amino acid sequence: CAISAGTAHYYGYTF. The chain uses TRBV10-3 and TRBJ1-2; 7 nucleotides line up with TRBD1. With 4 bases clipped from V and 3 bases from J, the junction kept 8 bases outside the gene matches. The CDR3 is made up of 15 amino acids. Germline-derived CDR1 and CDR2 are ENHRY and SYGVKD.

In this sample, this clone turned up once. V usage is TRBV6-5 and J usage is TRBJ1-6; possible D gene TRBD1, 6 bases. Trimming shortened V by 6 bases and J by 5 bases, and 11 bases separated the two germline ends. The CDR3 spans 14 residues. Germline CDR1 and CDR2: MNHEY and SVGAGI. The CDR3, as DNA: TGTGCCAGCAGCCAGGGGACGGATAATTCACCCCTCCACTTT. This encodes CASSQGTDNSPLHF.